This TCR beta chain stems from a study of CD8+ T cells in alopecia areata. Study-wide context: Twice daily, treated patients received 5 to 10 mg of oral tofacitinib. Study-wide results and limits: With one nonresponder, baseline CD8+ expansion's link to response remains uncertain. Alphabeta T cells residing in normal skin are also sequenced in scalp samples.

Concerning this clone itself: Its antigen is unknown.

This sample's treatment: oral pan-JAK inhibitor, 5-10 mg twice daily. It was cDNA, reverse transcribed from extracted RNA, that served as the sequencing template. Assay used: immunoSEQ multiplex PCR; TCRdb lists only in-frame clones, some missing. The sample records about 190,000 clones, around 56% being singletons. The CDR3 is 15 amino acids. The V end lost 2 bases, the J end lost 7 bases, and 15 bases lay between the germline ends. CDR1 and CDR2 (germline): KGHSH, LQKENI. Specimen: CD4+ T cells sorted from blood, collected at week 4, from a patient treated with tofacitinib. The chain employs TRBV18 and TRBJ1-5, with D perhaps matching TRBD1 (5 bases). The sequence was obtained from a human donor with alopecia areata. CDR3 sequence: CASSPNVAQGQPQHF. Here the CDR3 DNA reads TGTGCCAGCTCACCAAATGTCGCCCAGGGCCAGCCCCAGCATTTT.